This T cell receptor beta chain is from a study of T cells in Graves' hyperthyroidism and ophthalmopathy (dated by TCRdb to the late 2010s). Study-wide context: Peripheral blood samples were taken at the time of initial diagnosis, prior to any treatment. To identify TCR V-J signatures that set the groups apart, the researchers used a discovery cohort of about a hundred patients, made up of 43 with Graves' ophthalmopathy and some 55 with stable Graves' hyperthyroidism. Whether ophthalmopathy could be predicted prospectively was tested in an independent validation cohort made up of roughly 19 hyperthyroidism patients plus 17 patients who later progressed to ophthalmopathy. Once sampling was done, hyperthyroidism patients were given methimazole at a starting dose of 30 mg daily, whereas ophthalmopathy patients were given high-dose intravenous methylprednisolone. The approximately 98 discovery patients were randomly divided into training and test sets at a 7:3 ratio. Thyroid tissue and blood T-cell repertoires from roughly 6 Graves' hyperthyroidism patients were also compared in the study. The paper describes TCR Vbeta CDR3 sequencing of 120 to 150 peripheral blood samples, made up of around 41 ophthalmopathy patients, more than 70 hyperthyroidism patients and around 17 progressor patients.

What the work shows at the level of the full study, not this receptor alone: Sample size was not statistically predetermined, and blinding of investigators to group allocation was not performed. Most expanded thyroid clonotypes (frequency above 0.001) were also detected in blood, a finding suggesting that blood repertoires may reflect thyroid immune responses. In cross-validation, a model built on a 13 V-J signature told ophthalmopathy apart from stable hyperthyroidism with over 85% sensitivity and around 81% specificity, and in testing the same model reached 80%/75%. During validation, the model predicted progression to ophthalmopathy a median of approximately 6.5 months ahead of onset, with approximately 70% sensitivity and more than 72% specificity.

This clonotype was picked up many times. What this receptor recognizes is not known. Nothing much larger sits one base from this clone, and base qualities are not available. Here V drops 4 bases and J drops 6 bases, and the junction holds 4 bases not matched to any gene. The germline V gene (reference sequence) provides CDR1 DFQATT and CDR2 SNEGSKA. The CDR3 sequence holds 14 residues, the cysteine and phenylalanine included. Only the CDR3 DNA stays, 42 bases, in frame from base 1. TCR beta CDR3 regions were amplified from RNA transcripts. The first round of RT-PCR for the TCR CDR3 was performed with the HTBI primer set and the Qiagen OneStep RT-PCR kit. Libraries were constructed in a second round of multiplex PCR, after which size selection and purification were performed. The libraries were sequenced on an Illumina HiSeq2000 using paired-end 100 bp reads. The authors' analysis ran thus. SOAPnuke was used to process the raw data, with reads discarded if the reads contained adapters or uncalled bases, had a mean Phred below 15, or lacked an exact constant-primer or identifier match. High-quality paired reads were merged with COPE v1.2.5, and unique nucleotide sequences were defined as clonotypes. MiTCR v1.1 was used to align clonotypes to the IMGT TRBV, TRBD and TRBJ reference segments. Only V-J combinations with frequency above 0.0001, covering 99% to 99.2% of repertoires, were analysed. A TCS score was defined as the ratio of F50 (clonal expansion) to E x V (chaos), with BLOSUM62-based TCRdist applied between CDR3 peptides within each V-J. Welch's t-statistics and random forest reduced 500 to 550 V-J features to 10 to 15, which were used in a naive Bayes classifier (R e1071). Using fastp trimming at Q25 and MiXCR clonotype assembly, TCRdb reanalyzed the public sequencing data and kept in-frame beta chains. Every CDR3 protein is listed once, alongside the most common genes and DNA of its rows. TCRdb assigned the V and J calls; the authors' analysis was not used. The table for this sample lists a few hundred thousand distinct CDR3 sequences; more than 14% of them were counted only once. The ten largest clones capture about 20% of the sample.

Moderately to severely active disease, a Clinical Activity Score of at least 3, a NOSPECS grade of at least 4, and a duration under 3 months were present in ophthalmopathy patients. Any patient with an uncontrolled infection, another autoimmune disease, pregnancy or lactation was excluded. Diagnoses relied on clinical symptoms, serum thyroxine and TRAb, thyroid ultrasound and orbital computed tomography. PBMCs were separated from around 9.1 ml of fresh peripheral blood using Ficoll-Paque density gradient centrifugation. Total RNA was extracted using Trizol reagent, and RNA quality was assessed on an Agilent 2100 Bioanalyzer.

The source material was blood. This sequence originates from a woman younger than 45 with Graves' ophthalmopathy. The chain is encoded by TRBV20-1 joined to TRBJ2-3, with 13 bases matching TRBD2. The sequenced DNA: TGCAGTGCTAACCCGGGACTAGCGGGGGATACGCAGTATTTT. This gives the protein CSANPGLAGDTQYF.